Below, 29 T cell receptor beta chains from the same sample are listed, as sequenced in a study of cytomegalovirus exposure and HLA in healthy donors. It was with 60 Vbeta and 13 Jbeta primers that the PCR ran. Assay: immunoSEQ multiplex PCR; the TCRdb copy retains only in-frame clones and omits some. Found here are some 100,000 clones, 77% of them singletons; the top ten hold around 5.2%. What was sequenced was PBMCs. The receptors originated from a man aged 50 to 59 in good health and CMV-seropositive.

This chain connects TRBV5-5 to TRBJ2-7; the match to TRBD2 covers 7 bases. CDR3 length equals 15 residues. V gave up 3 bases and J gave up 3 bases; unmatched junction bases: 9. CDR1 is SGHKS and CDR2 is YYEKEE in the germline V gene (reference sequence). The CDR3, as DNA: TGTGCCAGCAGCTCACTCGGGGGGATGAGCTACGAGCAGTACTTC. Its translation: CASSSLGGMSYEQYF.

This sequence joins TRBV28 and TRBJ1-5; D unclear. V lost 9 bases and J lost 2, with 14 bases in between. From germline, CDR1 is MDHEN and CDR2 SYDVKM. The CDR3 sequence is 14 residues long. DNA for the CDR3: TGTGCCAGTACGGGGATTTATGGCAATCAGCCCCAGCATTTT. This encodes CASTGIYGNQPQHF.

The V gene is TRBV7-9, the J gene TRBJ1-5; D is perhaps TRBD1 (6 bases). The V gene lost 5 bases and the J gene lost 11 bases, with 25 bases spanning the gap. Germline CDR1 SEHNR, CDR2 FQNEAQ (reference sequence). The length of the CDR3 is 16 residues. The CDR3 protein is CASSAQLPTGPGAQHF. The CDR3 region has the DNA TGTGCCAGCAGCGCTCAACTCCCGACAGGCCCTGGGGCCCAGCATTTT.

Comments on this clone: The junction departs from germline at one end; a sequencing error may be responsible. V gene TRBV4-2 combines with J gene TRBJ1-1; D might be TRBD1 (5 bases). The CDR3 has 17 residues. Per germline, CDR1 LGHNA and CDR2 YNFKEQ. CDR3 sequence reads: CASSQETGGTGSTEAFF. In DNA form, the CDR3 reads TGTGCCAGCAGTCAAGAAACAGGAGGGACGGGGAGTACTGAAGCTTTCTTT.

Only one count was recorded for this clone. The rearrangement links TRBV5-1 to TRBJ2-3; D uncertain. With 0 bases removed from V and 3 bases from J, the gap between germline ends came to 5 bases. This CDR3 spans 13 amino acids. Germline values: CDR1 SGHRS, CDR2 YFSETQ. The CDR3 DNA follows: TGCGCCAGCAGCTTGGATGAGACAGATACGCAGTATTTT. It translates to CASSLDETDTQYF.

The V gene is TRBV6-5, the J gene TRBJ2-7; 7 positions match TRBD1. CDR1 is MNHEY and CDR2 is SVGAGI in the germline V gene. The CDR3 is made up of 14 amino acids. The J segment lost 13 bases and the V segment lost 0 bases, leaving 12 bases of the junction unmatched. DNA of the CDR3: TGTGCCAGCAGTTACTCCGGGACAGCGCTATGGGGATACTTC. Residues: CASSYSGTALWGYF.

This CDR3 is CASSPDRGRTPQHF. Written as DNA, the CDR3 is TGTGCCAGCAGCCCCGACAGGGGGCGTACGCCCCAGCATTTT. The chain has TRBV28 and TRBJ1-5; 10 nucleotides line up with TRBD1. CDR3 length equals 14 residues. V was pared by 6 bases and J by 9 bases, with 8 bases of the junction left unmatched. The V gene's germline CDR1 is MDHEN and CDR2 SYDVKM.

This clone was observed a few times. Other DNA sequences of this sample code for an identical CDR3. The chain carries TRBV6-5 and TRBJ1-6; D is possibly TRBD1 (5 bases). Germline V gene data show CDR1 as MNHEY and CDR2 as SVGAGI. V was cut by 8 bases and J by 1 base, with 9 bases left in between. The CDR3 extends over 14 amino acids. The CDR3 DNA is TGTGCCAGCCGGGGGGTTTCCTATAATTCACCCCTCCACTTT. This translates into CASRGVSYNSPLHF.

This chain connects TRBV9 to TRBJ1-1; the match to TRBD1 covers 7 bases. The CDR3 runs 14 residues. Losses at the gene ends were 3 bases for V and 0 bases for J; bases not matched to a gene: 2. Per the germline V gene, CDR1 is SGDLS and CDR2 is YYNGEE. The CDR3 DNA sequence: TGTGCCAGCAGCGACGGACAGGTGAACACTGAAGCTTTCTTT. Its translation: CASSDGQVNTEAFF.

V gene TRBV10-3 combines with J gene TRBJ1-2; TRBD1 is a possible D gene (5 bases). Between the trimmed V and J ends, which lost 1 base and 6 bases, there was a span of 15 bases. The CDR3 is 15 amino acids. Germline loops: CDR1 ENHRY, CDR2 SYGVKD. The CDR3: CAISEFAQGGDGYTF. CDR3 nucleotides: TGTGCCATCAGTGAGTTTGCCCAGGGTGGTGATGGCTACACCTTC.

This sequence joins TRBV7-9 and TRBJ2-7, with a weak D call TRBD1 (7 bases). The CDR3 covers 14 residues. V was clipped by 5 bases and J by 5 bases, with 16 bases between them. Germline V gives CDR1 SEHNR, CDR2 FQNEAQ (reference sequence). As DNA, the CDR3 is TGTGCCAGCAGCCAGGGGGGTAGCGTGGACGAGCAGTACTTC. Translation: CASSQGGSVDEQYF.

Regarding this clone: One end of the junction does not line up with germline, which may come from a read error. In the same sample, other DNA sequences code for this CDR3. This chain uses TRBV27 with TRBJ1-6; D unclear. Germline CDR1 and CDR2: MNHEY and SMNVEV (reference sequence). This CDR3 spans 15 amino acids. The CDR3 spells CASSLRGSYNSPLHF. CDR3 coding DNA: TGTGCCAGCAGTTTGAGAGGCTCCTATAATTCCCCCCTCCACTTT.

The chain is built from TRBV19 and TRBJ1-2, with D perhaps matching TRBD1 (6 bases). Trimming removed 6 bases at V and 4 bases at J, with 12 bases between. The CDR3 loop spans 13 amino acids. CDR1 is LNHDA and CDR2 is SQIVND in the germline V gene (reference sequence). The CDR3 nucleotides are TGTGCCAGTAGGAGACAGGACTTCTATGGCTACACCTTC. Amino acids: CASRRQDFYGYTF.

The rearrangement uses TRBV28 and TRBJ1-1, with D maybe TRBD1 (6 bases). This CDR3 region has 14 residues. V shed 6 bases and J shed 4 bases, with 15 bases lying between them. The V gene's germline CDR1 is MDHEN and CDR2 SYDVKM. The CDR3 region has the DNA TGTGCCAGCAGGACGGGGGGGGCTAGCACTGAAGCTTTCTTT. It yields the protein CASRTGGASTEAFF.

This clone was observed a single time. The CDR3 sequence: CASSPSGQGTEAFF. Written as DNA, the CDR3 is TGTGCCAGCTCACCTTCTGGACAGGGGACTGAAGCTTTCTTT. The V gene is TRBV18, the J gene TRBJ1-1; 9 nucleotides agree with TRBD1. The germline CDR1 and CDR2 sequences are KGHSH and LQKENI. There are 14 residues in the CDR3. The trim removed 3 bases at V and 5 bases at J, leaving 4 bases unmatched.

The chain joins TRBV19 to TRBJ1-5; D is uncertain. Trimming shortened V by 2 bases and J by 6 bases, and 11 bases separated the two germline ends. The CDR3 has 14 residues. Germline V CDR1 and CDR2: LNHDA, SQIVND (reference sequence). The CDR3 loop is CASSISPPSQPQHF. For the CDR3, the DNA is TGTGCCAGTAGTATAAGTCCCCCGAGTCAGCCCCAGCATTTT.

Remarks on this clone: At one end, the junction sequence differs from germline, possibly due to a read error. The identical CDR3 is also encoded by other nucleotide sequences in the sample. Here the CDR3 DNA reads TGTGCCAGCAGTTTCAATCCCTATGCAGGGCTCTTAAACTATGGATACACCTTC. This gives the protein CASSFNPYAGLLNYGYTF. This chain uses TRBV28 with TRBJ1-2, with D perhaps TRBD1 (5 bases). CDR3 size: 18 residues. Germline V CDR1 and CDR2: MDHEN, SYDVKM.

The chain uses TRBV5-4 and TRBJ1-2; no clear D. The germline V gene has CDR1 SGHNT and CDR2 YYREEE (reference sequence). The CDR3 runs 13 residues. Trimming cost V 5 bases and J 4 bases, with 12 bases left between them. CDR3 nucleotides: TGTGCCAGCAGTATTGGAACGGGCTATGGCTACACCTTC. Translating it yields CASSIGTGYGYTF.

The chain carries TRBV6-1 and TRBJ1-6, with no clear D. Trimming took 3 bases from V and 3 from J, leaving 6 bases between them. Germline CDR1 and CDR2: MNHNS and SASEGT. The CDR3 contains 14 residues. The CDR3: CASSDQVYNSPLHF. For the CDR3, the DNA is TGTGCCAGCAGTGACCAGGTCTATAATTCACCCCTCCACTTT.

V usage is TRBV5-4 and J usage is TRBJ2-5; 10 nucleotides line up with TRBD2. Germline CDR1 reads SGHNT; CDR2 reads YYREEE (reference sequence). This CDR3 has 15 amino acids. V dropped 3 bases and J dropped 4; count of bases not matched to a gene: 6. This chain's CDR3 is CASSSRTSGRETQYF. The CDR3 nucleotides read TGTGCCAGCAGCTCGCGGACTAGCGGTAGAGAGACCCAGTACTTC.

The CDR3 DNA is TGTGCCAGCAGAGAGATAGCGGGGGCTCAAGAGACCCAGTACTTC. Amino acid sequence: CASREIAGAQETQYF. V is TRBV27 and J is TRBJ2-5; 9 bases map to TRBD2. There are 15 residues in the CDR3. V lost 6 bases and J lost 2; bases outside the gene matches: 7. Germline V gene sequence: CDR1 MNHEY, CDR2 SMNVEV (reference sequence).

The V and J genes are TRBV5-4 and TRBJ2-1; 7 bases agree with TRBD1. The CDR3 has 16 amino acids. Germline CDR1 SGHNT, CDR2 YYREEE (reference sequence). V shed 4 bases, J shed 7 bases, and the junction held 14 bases outside the gene matches. In DNA, the CDR3 is TGTGCCAGCAGCCCCCCCCCGGGACAGAAACTTAATGAGCAGTTCTTC. Encoded protein: CASSPPPGQKLNEQFF.

The chain couples TRBV29-1 to TRBJ1-1; D might be TRBD1 (6 bases). With 1 base removed from V and 5 bases from J, the gap between germline ends came to 14 bases. The CDR3 has 14 residues. Germline CDR1 and CDR2: SQVTM and ANQGSEA. The CDR3 DNA sequence: TGCAGCGTTGAAGGCGGGGGCTTTAGGACTGAAGCTTTCTTT. It is translated as CSVEGGGFRTEAFF.

The genes are TRBV9 and TRBJ1-4, with D hard to call. Trimming stripped 3 bases from V and 0 bases from J, with 12 bases between. The CDR3 consists of 16 residues. CDR1 SGDLS and CDR2 YYNGEE come from the germline V gene. CDR3 bases: TGTGCCAGCAGCGCCGGAGTCCACTCAACTAATGAAAAACTGTTTTTT. Translating it yields CASSAGVHSTNEKLFF.

The chain is built from TRBV5-6 and TRBJ1-2; 7 bases align to TRBD1. The V and J ends lost 6 bases and 4 bases, in that order; junction bases with no gene match: 9. Germline assignment: CDR1 SGHDT and CDR2 YYEEEE. This CDR3 contains 14 residues. The CDR3 here is CASTLGTVSYGYTF. DNA of the CDR3: TGTGCCAGCACCCTAGGGACAGTATCCTATGGCTACACCTTC.

The chain carries TRBV4-1 and TRBJ2-3, with 10 bases matching TRBD2. Unmatched junction bases numbered 1, after V lost 0 bases and J lost 1 base. Germline V lookup: CDR1 MGHRA, CDR2 YSYEKL. The CDR3 sequence is 16 residues long. The CDR3 DNA reads as TGCGCCAGCAGCCAAGATGGGACTAGCGGCACAGATACGCAGTATTTT. The encoded protein is CASSQDGTSGTDTQYF.

V is TRBV7-9 and J is TRBJ1-4; D might be TRBD1 (5 bases). This CDR3 spans 17 amino acids. V was clipped by 5 bases and J by 0 bases, with 16 bases between them. Germline CDR1 SEHNR, CDR2 FQNEAQ (reference sequence). CDR3 in DNA: TGTGCCAGCAGCCCCGGGACTTCTACGGCAACTAATGAAAAACTGTTTTTT. Its protein is CASSPGTSTATNEKLFF.

This chain links TRBV30 with TRBJ2-7; a possible D gene is TRBD2 (6 bases). Trimming cost V 1 base and J 7 bases, with 17 bases left between them. This CDR3 is 14 amino acids long. The V gene's germline CDR1 is GTSNPN and CDR2 SVGIG (reference sequence). Written as DNA, the CDR3 is TGTGCCTGGAGTGCCCCCACTAGCCCTAGGGAGCAGTACTTC. Protein sequence: CAWSAPTSPREQYF.

This CDR3 reads CASRGQGARGGYTF. In nucleotides, the CDR3 is TGTGCCAGCAGAGGACAGGGGGCGAGAGGTGGCTACACCTTC. The chain carries TRBV6-5 and TRBJ1-2; 11 bases are shared with TRBD1. The germline V gene has CDR1 MNHEY and CDR2 SVGAGI. V lost 6 bases and J lost 7; bases outside the gene matches: 7. This CDR3 region has 14 residues.